Given below is one T cell receptor beta chain in context. Its target is not known. Each CDR3 protein is one row after TCRdb ran MiXCR on the 5' RACE reads. The repertoire has about 720,000 distinct CDR3 sequences, 18% of them found once; the top ten carry around 12%. The sample comes from a study of identical twins. General study findings and limits: Beta clonotypes that were abundant in cord blood contained fewer insertions, a pattern absent from memory repertoires.

Germline CDR1 MGHRA, CDR2 YSYEKL. CDR3 length: 13 amino acids. V was shortened by 4 bases and J by 5 bases, with 11 bases between the two germline ends. This sample was also put to use in a study of T cells expressing NK-cell markers. That paper notes: In several experiments, an anti-gamma-delta TCR antibody restricted sorting to alpha-beta TCR T cells. These clonotypes, the leaders elsewhere, also led the CD3+CD56-NKG2C+ fraction in several donors.

The sequence came from a woman in her late teens or twenties in good health. The sequenced sample consisted of PBMCs. The V call is TRBV4-1, the J call TRBJ1-2, with D perhaps matching TRBD1 (5 bases). The CDR3 DNA reads TGCGCCAGCAGCCGGGACGGATTTTATGGCTACACCTTC. Encoded protein: CASSRDGFYGYTF.